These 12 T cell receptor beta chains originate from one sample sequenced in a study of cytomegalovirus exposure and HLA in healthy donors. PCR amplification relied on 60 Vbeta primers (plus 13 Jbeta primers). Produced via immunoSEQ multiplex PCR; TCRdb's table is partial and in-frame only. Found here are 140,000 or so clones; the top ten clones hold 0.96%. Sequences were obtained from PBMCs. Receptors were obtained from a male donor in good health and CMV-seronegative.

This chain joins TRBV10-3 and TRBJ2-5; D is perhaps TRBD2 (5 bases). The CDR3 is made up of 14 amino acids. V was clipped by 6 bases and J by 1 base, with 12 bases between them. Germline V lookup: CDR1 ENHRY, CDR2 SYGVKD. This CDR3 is CAIRDTGIQETQYF. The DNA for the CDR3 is TGTGCCATCAGAGACACCGGGATCCAAGAGACCCAGTACTTC.

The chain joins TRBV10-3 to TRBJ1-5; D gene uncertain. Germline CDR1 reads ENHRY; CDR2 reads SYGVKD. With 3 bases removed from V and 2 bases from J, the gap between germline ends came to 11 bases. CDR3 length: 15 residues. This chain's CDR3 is CAISDVGGGNQPQHF. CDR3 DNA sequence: TGTGCCATCAGTGATGTAGGAGGTGGCAATCAGCCCCAGCATTTT.

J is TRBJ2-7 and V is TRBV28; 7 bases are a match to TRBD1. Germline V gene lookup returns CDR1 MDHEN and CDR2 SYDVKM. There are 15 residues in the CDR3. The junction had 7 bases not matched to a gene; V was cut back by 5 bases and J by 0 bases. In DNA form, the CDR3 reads TGTGCCAGCAGTCCACAGGGGTCCTACTCCTACGAGCAGTACTTC. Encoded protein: CASSPQGSYSYEQYF.

Here the CDR3 DNA reads TGTGCCAGCACCCCACGGACAGGGGTGAAAGCTTTCTTT. Protein sequence: CASTPRTGVKAFF. V is TRBV27 and J is TRBJ1-1; 9 bases are shared with TRBD1. This CDR3 contains 13 residues. V was pared by 7 bases and J by 9 bases, with 9 bases of the junction left unmatched. Germline V gene sequence: CDR1 MNHEY, CDR2 SMNVEV (reference sequence).

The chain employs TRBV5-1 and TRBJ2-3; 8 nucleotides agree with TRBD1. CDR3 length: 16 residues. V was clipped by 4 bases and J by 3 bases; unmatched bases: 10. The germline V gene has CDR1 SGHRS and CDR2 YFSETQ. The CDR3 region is CASSPEDRVTTDTQYF. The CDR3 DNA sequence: TGCGCCAGCAGCCCGGAGGACAGGGTGACAACAGATACGCAGTATTTT.

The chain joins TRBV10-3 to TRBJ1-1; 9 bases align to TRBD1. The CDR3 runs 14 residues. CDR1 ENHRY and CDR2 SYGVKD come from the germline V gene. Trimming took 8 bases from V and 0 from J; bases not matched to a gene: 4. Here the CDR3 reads CAIGGQGVNTEAFF. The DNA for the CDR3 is TGTGCCATCGGGGGACAGGGAGTGAACACTGAAGCTTTCTTT.

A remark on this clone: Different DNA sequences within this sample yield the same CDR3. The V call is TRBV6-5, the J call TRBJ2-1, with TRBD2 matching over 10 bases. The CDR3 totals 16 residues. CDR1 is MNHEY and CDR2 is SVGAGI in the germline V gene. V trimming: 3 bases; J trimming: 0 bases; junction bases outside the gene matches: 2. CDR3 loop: CASSYSGGSSYNEQFF. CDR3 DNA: TGTGCCAGCAGTTATAGCGGGGGGAGCTCCTACAATGAGCAGTTCTTC.

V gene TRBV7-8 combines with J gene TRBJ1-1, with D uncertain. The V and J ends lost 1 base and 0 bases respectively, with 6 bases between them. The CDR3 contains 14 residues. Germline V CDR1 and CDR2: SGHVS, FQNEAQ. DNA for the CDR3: TGTGCCAGCAGCTTAGGCAGTCTGAACACTGAAGCTTTCTTT. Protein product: CASSLGSLNTEAFF.

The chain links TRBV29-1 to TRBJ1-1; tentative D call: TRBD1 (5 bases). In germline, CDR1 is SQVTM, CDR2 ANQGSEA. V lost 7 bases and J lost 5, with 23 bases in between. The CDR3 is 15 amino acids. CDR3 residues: CSAKRGTTGATEAFF. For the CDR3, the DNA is TGCAGCGCCAAACGGGGGACGACGGGTGCGACTGAAGCTTTCTTT.

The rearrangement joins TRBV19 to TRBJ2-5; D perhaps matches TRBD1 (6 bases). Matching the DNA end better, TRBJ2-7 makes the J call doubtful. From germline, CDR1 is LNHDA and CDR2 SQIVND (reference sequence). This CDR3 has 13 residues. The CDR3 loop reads CASSLTGTYEQYF. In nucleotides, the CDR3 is TGTGCCAGTAGCCTCACAGGGACCTACGAGCAGTACTTC.

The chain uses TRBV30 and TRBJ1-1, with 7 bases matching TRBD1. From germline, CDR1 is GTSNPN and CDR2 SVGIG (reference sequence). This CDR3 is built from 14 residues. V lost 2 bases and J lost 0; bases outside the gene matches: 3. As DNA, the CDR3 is TGTGCCTGGAGTCACACAGGGGTGAACACTGAAGCTTTCTTT. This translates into CAWSHTGVNTEAFF.

The CDR3 DNA reads TGTGCCAGCAGCCCTAAGGGGATCCCCGAGCAGTACTTC. Protein sequence: CASSPKGIPEQYF. V gene TRBV7-7 combines with J gene TRBJ2-7; perhaps TRBD1 as D (5 bases). This CDR3 is built from 13 residues. The germline CDR1 and CDR2 sequences are SSHAT and FNYEAQ (reference sequence). Trimming shortened V by 5 bases and J by 6 bases, and 14 bases separated the two germline ends.